The next 17 T cell receptor beta chains were all read from a single sample in a study of identical twins. TCRdb itself ran the 5' RACE reads through MiXCR, one entry per CDR3 protein. Of 350,000 to 600,000 distinct CDR3 sequences in the sample, 13% to 15% are singletons; the top ten hold roughly 0.56%. These records were also assigned to another study, of yellow fever vaccine responses in identical twins.

The specimen was CD4+ T cells sorted from blood. These receptor sequences come from a woman aged 18-29 years in good health.

The rearrangement links TRBV11-1 to TRBJ2-4, with 7 bases lining up with TRBD2. CDR1 SGHAT and CDR2 FQDESV come from the germline V gene (reference sequence). Trimming cost V 3 bases and J 10 bases; bases outside gene matches: 18. This CDR3 is 17 amino acids long. The CDR3 loop is CASSFGGGGVGPSIQYF. The CDR3 DNA follows: TGTGCCAGCAGCTTTGGCGGGGGAGGGGTTGGACCCTCAATTCAGTACTTC.

This clonotype was seen at least ten times. The V gene is TRBV6-5, the J gene TRBJ2-1, with 12 bases lining up with TRBD2. V dropped 3 bases and J dropped 6; count of bases not matched to a gene: 15. Germline V gene lookup returns CDR1 MNHEY and CDR2 SVGAGI. The CDR3 spans 19 residues. The CDR3 sequence: CASSYFGLAGSRQTNEQFF. The CDR3 DNA is TGTGCCAGCAGTTATTTCGGACTAGCGGGGTCGCGGCAAACCAATGAGCAGTTCTTC.

This clonotype was seen more than once but under ten times. The V call is TRBV4-2, the J call TRBJ2-4, with 13 nucleotides matching TRBD2. In germline, CDR1 is LGHNA, CDR2 YNFKEQ. The CDR3 is 19 residues long. Unmatched junction bases numbered 11, after V lost 5 bases and J lost 1 base. DNA for the CDR3: TGTGCCAGCAGCGAGGGGACTAGCGGGACCAAGGTTGCCAAAAACATTCAGTACTTC. Protein product: CASSEGTSGTKVAKNIQYF.

The chain links TRBV7-3 to TRBJ1-5, with D tentatively TRBD1 (5 bases). V was shortened by 2 bases and J by 5 bases, with 7 bases between the two germline ends. CDR3 size: 13 residues. Germline V gives CDR1 SGHTA, CDR2 FQGTGA. The CDR3 loop reads CASSLGTYQPQHF. The CDR3 DNA reads as TGTGCCAGCAGCTTAGGGACCTATCAGCCCCAGCATTTT. Using reference TRBV7-3 and TRBJ1-5 for the parts outside the CDR3, the full variable domain is GAGVSQTPSNKVTEKGKYVELRCDPISGHTALYWYRQSLGQGPEFLIYFQGTGAADDSGLPNDRFFAVRPEGSVSTLKIQRTERGDSAVYLCASSLGTYQPQHFGDGTRLSIL.

This clonotype was detected only a few times. V is TRBV12-3 or TRBV12-4 and J is TRBJ2-1, with 7 bases aligning to TRBD1. The CDR3 is 16 residues long. V shed 2 bases and J 3 bases; nucleotides not matched to a gene: 7. CDR3 DNA sequence: TGTGCCAGCAGTTTACCGAGGGGGCCGATCTACAATGAGCAGTTCTTC. Translating it yields CASSLPRGPIYNEQFF.

This rearrangement joins TRBV7-6 to TRBJ2-1; 14 bases fit TRBD2. J was trimmed by 6 bases and V by 4 bases; bases with no gene match: 2. Germline loops: CDR1 SGHVS, CDR2 FNYEAQ. This CDR3 has 15 residues. This CDR3 is CASSWTSGGLNEQFF. DNA for the CDR3: TGTGCCAGCAGCTGGACTAGCGGGGGGCTCAATGAGCAGTTCTTC.

This chain connects TRBV4-3 to TRBJ2-3; tentative D call: TRBD2 (6 bases). The CDR3 loop spans 15 amino acids. The germline CDR1 and CDR2 sequences are LGHNA and YSLEER. Trimming left V 4 bases short and J 1 base short, with 12 bases between. Here the CDR3 reads CASSPRGEGTDTQYF. For the CDR3, the DNA is TGCGCCAGCAGCCCCAGAGGGGAGGGCACAGATACGCAGTATTTT.

This clonotype has a count of ten or more. The J gene is TRBJ2-7, the V gene TRBV28; weak D call: TRBD1 (5 bases). The V and J ends lost 2 bases and 4 bases respectively, with 15 bases between them. The CDR3 length is 15 residues. The germline V gene encodes CDR1 MDHEN and CDR2 SYDVKM. Here the CDR3 DNA reads TGTGCCAGCAGTTTAAGGGGATCAGGAGCTTACGAGCAGTACTTC. Translation gives CASSLRGSGAYEQYF.

This chain links TRBV24-1 with TRBJ2-7, with 10 bases that match TRBD1. CDR1 and CDR2 (germline): KGHDR, SFDVKD. The J segment lost 3 bases and the V segment lost 4 bases, leaving 5 bases of the junction unmatched. CDR3 size: 15 residues. The CDR3, as DNA: TGTGCCACCAGTGAGGCCCGGGACAGGGGCTACGAGCAGTACTTC. Protein: CATSEARDRGYEQYF.

The V call is TRBV11-1, the J call TRBJ2-7; TRBD2 matches at 7 bases. CDR1 and CDR2 from the germline V gene are SGHAT and FQDESV (reference sequence). V gave up 1 base and J gave up 6 bases; unmatched junction bases: 18. The CDR3 sequence is 18 residues long. The CDR3 here is CASSLGVSGGYPSTEQYF. In DNA form, the CDR3 reads TGTGCCAGCAGCTTAGGAGTTTCCGGGGGGTACCCTAGCACCGAGCAGTACTTC.

This rearrangement joins TRBV2 to TRBJ2-2, with 10 bases matching TRBD2. V shed 6 bases, J shed 2 bases, and the junction held 6 bases outside the gene matches. The CDR3 loop spans 16 amino acids. In germline, CDR1 is SNHLY, CDR2 FYNNEI. CDR3 in amino acids: CASRGTSGVNTGELFF. For the CDR3, the DNA is TGTGCCAGCAGGGGAACTAGCGGGGTTAACACCGGGGAGCTGTTTTTT.

The genes are TRBV7-3 and TRBJ2-1, with 13 positions matching TRBD2. V dropped 5 bases and J dropped 8; count of bases not matched to a gene: 6. This CDR3 has 15 residues. Germline-derived CDR1 and CDR2 are SGHTA and FQGTGA. The CDR3 region is CASSPTSGGAHEQFF. CDR3 in DNA: TGTGCCAGCAGCCCCACTAGCGGGGGGGCCCATGAGCAGTTCTTC.

This chain connects TRBV7-9 to TRBJ2-3; D might be TRBD1 (7 bases). The V gene's germline CDR1 is SEHNR and CDR2 FQNEAQ (reference sequence). The CDR3 is 17 amino acids. The V end was cut by 5 bases, the J end by 2 bases, with 20 bases between. CDR3 coding DNA: TGTGCCAGCAGCCAACGGAGGGGGCCGTACTTCACAGATACGCAGTATTTT. Protein sequence: CASSQRRGPYFTDTQYF.

CDR3 sequence (DNA): TGTGCTAGTGGTTTGTCACCGGCCCGGACCCAGTACTTC. Translated, it gives CASGLSPARTQYF. V usage is TRBV12-5 and J usage is TRBJ2-5; the D is unclear. The CDR3 spans 13 residues. V was shortened by 2 bases and J by 7 bases, with 11 bases between the two germline ends. Germline V CDR1 and CDR2: LGHNT, FRNRAP.

A single count supports this clonotype. The J gene is TRBJ2-1, the V gene TRBV4-3, with TRBD2 matching over 10 bases. Germline CDR1 is LGHNA and CDR2 is YSLEER. With 0 bases clipped from V and 7 bases from J, the junction kept 9 bases outside the gene matches. This CDR3 comprises 17 residues. The CDR3 protein is CASSQDPTSGNKNEQFF. The CDR3, as DNA: TGCGCCAGCAGCCAAGATCCCACTAGCGGGAACAAAAATGAGCAGTTCTTC.

This clonotype was recorded a few times. The chain links TRBV11-2 to TRBJ2-3, with D possibly TRBD1 on 6 matching bases. The germline CDR1 and CDR2 sequences are SGHAT and FQNNGV. The CDR3 contains 16 residues. The V end lost 2 bases, the J end lost 3 bases, and 15 bases lay between the germline ends. CDR3 coding DNA: TGTGCCAGCAGCTTACAGTCGGCAGGGGTTACAGATACGCAGTATTTT. This encodes CASSLQSAGVTDTQYF.

This clonotype has just a few counts. The genes are TRBV15 and TRBJ2-2; D call uncertain. Trimming cost V 1 base and J 2 bases, with 14 bases left between them. The CDR3 loop spans 17 amino acids. CDR1 and CDR2 (germline): LNHNV, YYDKDF (reference sequence). CDR3: CATSRARTNKNTGELFF. The CDR3 DNA reads as TGTGCCACCAGCAGAGCCCGGACGAACAAAAACACCGGGGAGCTGTTTTTT. Based on the CDR3 plus reference TRBV15 and TRBJ2-2, the full variable domain is DAMVIQNPRYQVTQFGKPVTLSCSQTLNHNVMYWYQQKSSQAPKLLFHYYDKDFNNEADTPDNFQSRRPNTSFCFLDIRSPGLGDTAMYLCATSRARTNKNTGELFFGEGSRLTVL.